These T cell receptor beta chains were read from a single sample in a study of blood T cell repertoires in COVID-19. Sequenced by immunoSEQ multiplex PCR; TCRdb stores in-frame clones only, minus some. This sample has 200,000 to 250,000 clones, with roughly four fifths found just once. What was sequenced was peripheral blood. These receptors all stem from a woman of 80 years or more with COVID-19, enrolled during active disease. Both conserved end residues are part of each CDR3. D genes are given only for firm matches. Only part of the rows carry a size: once, few, many, or a class if the clone is expanded.

few,TRBV7-2,NA,TRBJ1-1,TGTGCCAGCAGCCCTCAAGCTTTCTTT,CASSPQAFF
few,TRBV30,NA,TRBJ1-2,TGTGCCGCCCCGCGGGCCCCCCTTAACTATGGCTACACCTTC,CAAPRAPLNYGYTF
NA,TRBV6-5,NA,TRBJ1-1,TGTGCCAGCAGTTACTCTACAGATTCGAACACTGAAGCTTTCTTT,CASSYSTDSNTEAFF
NA,TRBV5-1,TRBD1,TRBJ1-3,TGCGCCAGCAGCCACACAGGGGCTGGAAACACCATATATTTT,CASSHTGAGNTIYF
NA,TRBV19,TRBD1,TRBJ1-1,TGTGCCAGTAGGGGGGACAGGGGGTTAAGGACTGAAGCTTTCTTT,CASRGDRGLRTEAFF
NA,TRBV24-1,TRBD1,TRBJ1-3,TGTGCCACCCCTACACCCCCAGGGGGCTCTGGAAACACCATATATTTT,CATPTPPGGSGNTIYF
NA,TRBV5-1,NA,TRBJ1-6,TGCGCCAGCAGCTTGCAGGCAGGGGCTTCTCCTTCACCCCTCCACTTT,CASSLQAGASPSPLHF
NA,TRBV11-3,TRBD1,TRBJ2-2,TGTGCCAGCAGCTTAAGTGAGGGGGCAGGCGGGGAGCTGTTTTTT,CASSLSEGAGGELFF
NA,TRBV24-1,TRBD1,TRBJ1-2,TGTGCCACCAGTGACCCATCACAGGGGGACTATGGCTACACCTTC,CATSDPSQGDYGYTF
NA,TRBV5-1,NA,TRBJ1-4,TGCGCCAGCAGCCGTACCGGGACTGACGAAAAACTGTTTTTT,CASSRTGTDEKLFF
few,TRBV6-5,TRBD1,TRBJ1-2,TGTGCCAGCAGTCAGGACCGACAGGGGAGCTATGGCTACACCTTC,CASSQDRQGSYGYTF
NA,TRBV6-5,TRBD1,TRBJ1-2,TGTGCCAGCAGTTTGACAGGGGAAACCTATGGCTACACCTTC,CASSLTGETYGYTF
once,TRBV18,NA,TRBJ1-2,TGTGCCAGCTCACCGTCTAGGACCTTGGACAGCTATGGCTACACCTTC,CASSPSRTLDSYGYTF
NA,TRBV19,TRBD1,TRBJ2-3,TGTGCCACCAACGACAGGGGGCATGTTGTAGATACGCAGTATTTT,CATNDRGHVVDTQYF
few,TRBV7-6,TRBD1,TRBJ2-7,TGTGCCAGCAGCTTAGCGGGTCAGGGGGCTTACGAGCAGTACTTC,CASSLAGQGAYEQYF
few,TRBV28,TRBD1,TRBJ1-1,TGTGCCAGCAGTTTGACAGGGTTGCTGGGGTCTTTCTTT,CASSLTGLLGSFF
few,TRBV30,NA,TRBJ1-2,TGTGCCTGGACCTACAGGGAGCGGGGCTATGGCTACACCTTC,CAWTYRERGYGYTF
NA,TRBV5-6,NA,TRBJ2-1,TGTGCCAGCAGCTCCCACCGGGACTTCACCCTACGGGATGAGCAGTTCTTC,CASSSHRDFTLRDEQFF
NA,TRBV9,TRBD1,TRBJ2-2,TGTGCCAGCAGCGTAAAATCTCCAGGGGGAAACACCGGGGAGCTGTTTTTT,CASSVKSPGGNTGELFF
NA,TRBV6-5,TRBD1,TRBJ1-2,TGTGCCAGCAGAGACGGGACAGGGATCTATGGCTACACCTTC,CASRDGTGIYGYTF
NA,TRBV5-8,NA,TRBJ1-5,TGTGCCAGCAGCCCGGGACGGGGGGTCGGTCAGCCCCAGCATTTT,CASSPGRGVGQPQHF
NA,TRBV5-1,NA,TRBJ2-1,TGCGCCAGCTCGCAAGGGGGTGCCTACAATGAGCAGTTCTTC,CASSQGGAYNEQFF
NA,TRBV28,NA,TRBJ1-5,TGTGCCAGCAGCTCACCCCGGGAAAATCAGCCCCAGCATTTT,CASSSPRENQPQHF
NA,TRBV19,TRBD2,TRBJ2-5,TGTGCCAGTAGTATAGGGGGACTAGCGGGGAGAGAGACCCAGTACTTC,CASSIGGLAGRETQYF
once,TRBV6-2/TRBV6-3,TRBD1,TRBJ1-1,TGTGCCAGCAGTGTTCGGGACAGCCGTGAAGCTTTCTTT,CASSVRDSREAFF
few,TRBV28,NA,TRBJ1-5,TGTGCCAGCAGTTTAGCACAGGTGAGGCAGCCCCAGCATTTT,CASSLAQVRQPQHF
NA,TRBV2,TRBD1,TRBJ2-7,TGTGCCAGCAGTGAACGGGACAGCGGGCAGTACTTC,CASSERDSGQYF
NA,TRBV28,NA,TRBJ2-7,TGTGCCAGCAGATTCACCGGGAAATACGAGCAGTACTTC,CASRFTGKYEQYF
NA,TRBV19,NA,TRBJ1-6,TGTGCCAGTAGGCTCCACAGGAACTCCTATAATTCACCCCTCCACTTT,CASRLHRNSYNSPLHF
once,TRBV7-2,NA,TRBJ2-6,TGTGCCAGCAGCTCATTCAACGTCCTGACTTTC,CASSSFNVLTF
many,TRBV2,NA,TRBJ2-2,TGTGCCAGTAGAAGGGAGATGTCCACCGGGGAGCTGTTTTTT,CASRREMSTGELFF
NA,TRBV7-3,TRBD1,TRBJ2-3,TGTGCCAGCAGCTCGAGACAGGGCGGATATTCAGATACGCAGTATTTT,CASSSRQGGYSDTQYF
NA,TRBV4-2,TRBD2,TRBJ2-7,TGTGCCAGCAGCCAAGATGGACTAGCGAAGAGCTCCTACGAGCAGTACTTC,CASSQDGLAKSSYEQYF
NA,TRBV10-3,NA,TRBJ1-1,TGTGCCATCAGTGAGCGGGTAACAGAAGCTTTCTTT,CAISERVTEAFF
NA,TRBV27,NA,TRBJ2-7,TGTGCCAGCAGTTTAGTTCAGGGGTACGAGCAGTACTTC,CASSLVQGYEQYF
few,TRBV3-1/TRBV3-2,TRBD2,TRBJ2-1,TGTGCCAGCAGCCAAGGGACTAGCGGGGGCAATGAGCAGTTCTTC,CASSQGTSGGNEQFF
NA,TRBV19,NA,TRBJ1-1,TGTGCCAGTAGTAGCTACGTGAGAGCTTTCTTT,CASSSYVRAFF
NA,TRBV3-1/TRBV3-2,TRBD1,TRBJ1-1,TGTGCCAGCAGCCAGCTTGGGACAGGGTCGGGAGCTTTCTTT,CASSQLGTGSGAFF
NA,TRBV5-1,NA,TRBJ1-2,TGCGCCAGCAGCTTGGATAGAGCTAACTATGGCTACACCTTC,CASSLDRANYGYTF
once,TRBV4-1,NA,TRBJ2-2,TGCGCCAGCAGTCGCCGACCGGAGGGCGGGGAGCTGTTTTTT,CASSRRPEGGELFF
once,TRBV30,NA,TRBJ2-7,TGTGCCTGGAACCCAGGGACCTACGAGCAGTACTTC,CAWNPGTYEQYF
NA,TRBV19,NA,TRBJ1-4,TGTGCCAGTAGTAGCGGAGGGGCAACTAATGAAAAACTGTTTTTT,CASSSGGATNEKLFF
NA,TRBV2,NA,TRBJ2-7,TGTGCCAGCAGGGTGGACATCCTATACGAGCAGTACTTC,CASRVDILYEQYF
once,TRBV11-2,TRBD1,TRBJ1-3,TGTGCCAGCAGCTTAGGACAGGGAGACCCCAGAAAGACCATATATTTT,CASSLGQGDPRKTIYF
few,TRBV5-1,NA,TRBJ1-5,TGCGCCAGCAGGCCTGACCTAAGCGGTCAGCCCCAGCATTTT,CASRPDLSGQPQHF
NA,TRBV6-5,TRBD1,TRBJ1-2,TGTGCCAGCAGCTTAGGGCCAGGGGGTTACACCTTC,CASSLGPGGYTF
NA,TRBV3-1/TRBV3-2,NA,TRBJ1-1,TGTGCCAGCAGCCAGGGGAGAAACACTGAAGCTTTCTTT,CASSQGRNTEAFF
NA,TRBV5-6,NA,TRBJ1-2,TGTGCCAGCAGTCGGGGGAGAGGCTACACCTTC,CASSRGRGYTF
once,TRBV5-1,TRBD1,TRBJ1-1,TGCGCCAGCAGCCTACAGGGGACGACTGAAGCTTTCTTT,CASSLQGTTEAFF
NA,TRBV27,TRBD2,TRBJ2-7,TGTGCCAGCGAGCGGACTAGCGCCCGTTACGAGCAGTACTTC,CASERTSARYEQYF
NA,TRBV7-9,TRBD2,TRBJ2-7,TGTGCCAGCAGCTTGGGGACTAGCGGGAGCAGCGAGCAGTACTTC,CASSLGTSGSSEQYF
NA,TRBV19,NA,TRBJ1-1,TGTGCCAGCTCCTCTAGGGGGAACACTGAAGCTTTCTTT,CASSSRGNTEAFF
NA,TRBV28,NA,TRBJ1-4,TGTGCCAGCGAAGAGAGGGAAAAACTGTTTTTT,CASEEREKLFF
NA,TRBV7-9,NA,TRBJ2-1,TGTGCCAGCAGCCAGAATGAGCAGTTCTTC,CASSQNEQFF
NA,TRBV7-2,NA,TRBJ2-1,TGTGCCAGCAGCTTACTAGTCACCTACAATGAGCAGTTCTTC,CASSLLVTYNEQFF
NA,TRBV11-3,NA,TRBJ1-3,TGTGCCAGCAGCACGAGCTCTGGAAACACCATATATTTT,CASSTSSGNTIYF
NA,TRBV25-1,NA,TRBJ1-2,TGTGCCAGCAGTCAAATCGGGTATGGCTACACCTTC,CASSQIGYGYTF